This T cell receptor (beta chain) was sequenced in a study of T cell responses to AZD1222 COVID-19 vaccine listed by TCRdb under 2021. Background for the entire study: A total of approximately 250 trial participants underwent TCR sequencing, of whom roughly 210 had received two doses of AZD1222 and approximately 25 had received two doses of the MenACWY control vaccine. Trial participants were enrolled by age into 18-55, 56-69 and 70-plus year subgroups, with around 150, 28 and 57 TCR-sequenced participants respectively. What the authors observed across the whole study: The vaccine-associated CD4 TCRs covered the entire spike protein, and the dominant responses fell in regions 160-218 and 743-854. Participants were mostly white British, with more females than males. The authors suggested clonal diversity may have been underestimated. The 56-69-year group was small, and its depth increase did not reach significance, likely because of low power. After two AZD1222 doses, both the breadth and the depth of spike-specific TCRs were significantly higher than at day 0 and than in MenACWY recipients. Because no day 14 peak-response samples were available, the repertoires could be characterized only after the peak T cell response. Reportedly, almost half of the unique spike-specific TCRs recognized epitopes lying outside the regions that are mutated in the B.1.351 and B.1.1.7 variants. Conclusions about previously exposed vaccinees are limited because only six or seven AZD1222 recipients were SARS-CoV-2 seropositive at baseline.

The CDR3 regions of human TCRbeta chains were analyzed by immunosequencing. Turning to the authors' computational methods: Repertoire TCRs were matched against a reference library of SARS-CoV-2-specific TCRs generated with the MIRA antigen-specificity platform. Breadth was defined as the fraction of unique TCRs that were SARS-CoV-2-associated. Depth was defined as the fraction of total T cells that were SARS-CoV-2-associated. Using the MIRA data, each spike-specific TCR was mapped to the spike region that the TCR reacts to and placed in a CD4 or CD8 class. Log10-transformed breadth and depth values were compared by one-way ANOVA with Sidak's multiple comparisons tests. What TCRdb holds here is the immuneACCESS table cut down to in-frame rearrangements. Part of the clones is not present; checked against another copy, under half of the missing clones reflect an unresolved V gene, and the others are unexplained. For V, J and clone size, that table is used; D and trimming come from the DNA. The sample table contains 110,000 to 150,000 clones; only one count was recorded for approximately 91% of them. The ten largest make up more than 1.5% of the sample.

With respect to this clone: This clone's antigen is unknown. One base away there is no much larger clone; base qualities are not given.

CDR1 and CDR2 were assigned from the germline V gene (reference sequence) as MNHEY and SMNVEV. The junction carries 14 bases between V and J, which are trimmed by 2 bases and 6 bases respectively. The CDR3 holds 15 amino acids from the cysteine to the phenylalanine. The retained sequence is limited to the CDR3, 45 bases, with the frame set at the first base. Reading the label with the study, this specimen's time point is: about 28 days (+/-7) after the second vaccine dose. Because spike-specific TCR depth and breadth did not differ between the two schedules, AZD1222 recipients who got a second dose at roughly 4 weeks were pooled with those who got a second dose at roughly 12 weeks. Samples from vaccinated people were obtained from the UK trials COV001 and COV002, which included a single-blind randomized controlled phase 2/3 trial of AZD1222 (ChAdOx1 nCoV-19) in healthy adults. For TCRbeta chain sequencing, PBMC samples from trial participants were taken at day 0 and at day 28 after the second dose.

This receptor was taken from an adult who received the AZD1222 COVID-19 vaccine. This chain joins TRBV27 to TRBJ2-1; the D gene cannot be named for sure. The specimen was peripheral blood, collected 28 days after the second AZD1222 dose. The CDR3 amino acid sequence is: CASSLKFASPNEQFF. The nucleotide sequence is given as TGTGCCAGCAGTTTAAAGTTTGCAAGCCCCAATGAGCAGTTCTTC.